Each of the 25 T cell receptor beta chains below was sequenced from the same sample in a study of breast tumors, draining lymph nodes, adjacent tissues. Axillary draining lymph nodes of breast cancer patients supplied the node samples. TCRdb recomputed calls from the multiplex PCR reads with MiXCR, one row per CDR3 protein. The repertoire holds approximately 210,000 distinct CDR3 sequences, with approximately 29% as singletons. The specimen sequenced was axillary lymph node tissue. These receptors originate from a female donor with breast cancer. Some clones in this sample may be carry-over from other donors' samples.

This clonotype was detected ten times or more. This chain links TRBV7-9 with TRBJ2-3; 14 bases map to TRBD2. The germline gives CDR1 SEHNR, CDR2 FQNEAQ (reference sequence). The CDR3 has 17 amino acids. V lost 4 bases and J lost 3; bases outside the gene matches: 6. CDR3: CASSSGTSGSLTDTQYF. The CDR3 bases are TGTGCCAGCAGCTCCGGGACTAGCGGGAGTCTAACAGATACGCAGTATTTT.

This clonotype has only a few counts. Sequence at one end of the junction differs from germline and may be a read error. The chain combines TRBV3-1 with TRBJ2-4, with TRBD2 matching over 7 bases. This CDR3 region has 15 residues. Germline V lookup: CDR1 LGHDT, CDR2 YNNKEL (reference sequence). CDR3 residues: CASTQDGREKNIQYF. The CDR3 nucleotides are TGTGCCAGCACCCAAGACGGGCGGGAGAAAAACATTCAGTACTTC.

The chain employs TRBV29-1 and TRBJ2-3; 9 positions agree with TRBD1. V shed 7 bases, J shed 11 bases, and the junction held 16 bases outside the gene matches. The germline CDR1 and CDR2 sequences are SQVTM and ANQGSEA. This CDR3 is built from 14 residues. CDR3 nucleotide sequence: TGCAGCGGGGGACAGGGAGGGAGGTACAATGAGCAGTATTTT. Translation: CSGGQGGRYNEQYF.

This clonotype was picked up many times. The rearrangement joins TRBV3-1 to TRBJ2-7, with TRBD2 matching over 7 bases. V was pared by 5 bases and J by 7 bases, with 5 bases of the junction left unmatched. This CDR3 has 12 amino acids. Germline V gene data show CDR1 as LGHDT and CDR2 as YNNKEL (reference sequence). This CDR3 reads CASSLRGGEQYF. The CDR3 coding sequence is TGTGCCAGCAGCTTACGGGGAGGGGAGCAGTACTTC.

This clonotype was observed at least ten times. V is TRBV6-5 and J is TRBJ1-5, with a possible D match to TRBD1 (6 bases). Germline CDR1 and CDR2: MNHEY and SVGAGI. This CDR3 has 14 amino acids. Trimming left V 3 bases short and J 7 bases short, with 13 bases between. CDR3 protein: CASSYRGLGQPQHF. The CDR3 DNA sequence: TGTGCCAGCAGTTATAGGGGGTTGGGACAGCCCCAGCATTTT.

Ten or more counts support this clonotype. V usage is TRBV9 and J usage is TRBJ2-3; 10 bases match TRBD2. Germline CDR1 and CDR2: SGDLS and YYNGEE. CDR3 length: 16 amino acids. After removal of 4 bases from V and 4 bases from J, the junction contained 9 bases not matched to a gene. In DNA, the CDR3 is TGTGCCAGCAGCCCCAATGTACTAGCGGGACCAGATACGCAGTATTTT. This encodes CASSPNVLAGPDTQYF.

The rearrangement links TRBV11-1 to TRBJ1-5; D gene unclear. V dropped 5 bases and J dropped 14 bases, with 22 bases sitting between them. Germline lookup yields CDR1 SGHAT and CDR2 FQDESV (reference sequence). The CDR3 covers 14 residues. Here the CDR3 reads CASSARLAGGYEHF. The CDR3, as DNA: TGTGCCAGCAGCGCTCGACTAGCGGGAGGCTACGAGCATTTT. The full variable domain, its missing parts supplied by reference TRBV11-1 and TRBJ1-5, is EAEVAQSPRYKITEKSQAVAFWCDPISGHATLYWYRQILGQGPELLVQFQDESVVDDSQLPKDRFSAERLKGVDSTLKIQPAELGDSAMYLCASSARLAGGYEHFGDGTRLSIL.

This clonotype was counted at least ten times. V and J are TRBV14 and TRBJ2-7; tentative D call: TRBD2 (6 bases). The germline gives CDR1 SGHDN, CDR2 FVKESK. CDR3 length equals 13 residues. Trimming removed 2 bases from V and 6 bases from J, with 11 bases in between. The chain's CDR3 is CASSQQLAGEQYF. CDR3 DNA: TGTGCCAGCAGCCAACAACTAGCCGGCGAGCAGTACTTC.

This clonotype showed up many times. This rearrangement joins TRBV7-3 to TRBJ1-6; D perhaps matches TRBD1 (6 bases). With 2 bases removed from V and 6 bases from J, the gap between germline ends came to 8 bases. CDR1 and CDR2 (germline): SGHTA, FQGTGA. CDR3 length: 14 amino acids. The CDR3 region is CASSLQQGNSPLHF. The DNA of the CDR3 is TGTGCCAGCAGCTTACAACAGGGTAATTCACCCCTCCACTTT.

Ten or more counts support this clonotype. This chain joins TRBV19 and TRBJ2-7; 8 positions match TRBD2. The germline CDR1 and CDR2 sequences are LNHDA and SQIVND (reference sequence). After removal of 4 bases from V and 2 bases from J, the junction contained 13 bases not matched to a gene. This CDR3 has 17 amino acids. CDR3 in DNA: TGTGCCAGTAGTACCCAGGGGAGCGGGAGTCCCCCCTACGAGCAGTACTTC. Protein product: CASSTQGSGSPPYEQYF. The variable domain in full, completed from reference TRBV19 and TRBJ2-7, reads DGGITQSPKYLFRKEGQNVTLSCEQNLNHDAMYWYRQDPGQGLRLIYYSQIVNDFQKGDIAEGYSVSREKKESFPLTVTSAQKNPTAFYLCASSTQGSGSPPYEQYFGPGTRLTVT.

This clonotype was seen at least ten times. CDR3 loop: CSAGGNNEQFF. As DNA, the CDR3 is TGCAGTGCTGGGGGAAACAATGAGCAGTTCTTC. The rearrangement uses TRBV20-1 and TRBJ2-1, with D possibly called TRBD1 or TRBD2 (5 bases each). CDR1 and CDR2 (germline): DFQATT, SNEGSKA (reference sequence). This CDR3 is built from 11 residues. V was pared by 5 bases and J by 5 bases, with 7 bases between.

The chain has TRBV30 and TRBJ2-3, with TRBD2 matching over 10 bases. This CDR3 contains 16 residues. Germline V gene lookup returns CDR1 GTSNPN and CDR2 SVGIG (reference sequence). With 2 bases clipped from V and 6 bases from J, the junction kept 11 bases outside the gene matches. The CDR3 sequence is CAWSQPPSGGSDTQYF. CDR3 DNA sequence: TGTGCCTGGAGTCAGCCCCCTAGCGGGGGCTCGGATACGCAGTATTTT. Looking up the rest from reference TRBV30 and TRBJ2-3 gives the full variable domain: SQTIHQWPATLVQPVGSPLSLECTVEGTSNPNLYWYRQAAGRGLQLLFYSVGIGQISSEVPQNLSASRPQDRQFILSSKKLLLSDSGFYLCAWSQPPSGGSDTQYFGPGTRLTVL.

In this sample, this clonotype turned up many times. This chain links TRBV3-1 with TRBJ2-2, with D unclear. The V end was cut by 7 bases, the J end by 5 bases, with 8 bases between. CDR1 and CDR2 from the germline V gene are LGHDT and YNNKEL (reference sequence). The CDR3 consists of 12 residues. The CDR3 bases are TGTGCCAGCACCCCATATACCGGGGAGCTGTTTTTT. This sequence encodes CASTPYTGELFF.

V gene TRBV7-2 combines with J gene TRBJ2-7; 9 bases are shared with TRBD2. CDR1 is SGHTA and CDR2 is FQGNSA in the germline V gene. Trimming took 1 base from V and 2 from J; bases not matched to a gene: 6. The CDR3 contains 16 residues. The CDR3 DNA sequence: TGTGCCAGCAGCTTAGTCTGTCCTAGCGGGGCCTACGAGCAGTACTTC. It encodes CASSLVCPSGAYEQYF.

Comment on this clonotype: This may arise from a read error, as a much more abundant clone is one base away. The V and J genes are TRBV5-1 and TRBJ2-1, with a weak D call TRBD1 (5 bases). This CDR3 has 13 residues. From germline, CDR1 is SGHRS and CDR2 YFSETQ. The CDR3 here is CASSLAGNNDQFF. The CDR3 nucleotides read TGCGCCAGCAGCTTGGCAGGGAACAATGACCAGTTCTTC.

This clonotype was seen only a few times. A much larger clone lies one base from this, so it may be a read error. The chain combines TRBV5-1 with TRBJ2-1; 7 nucleotides match TRBD2. The germline CDR1 and CDR2 sequences are SGHRS and YFSETQ. The CDR3 consists of 13 residues. In nucleotides, the CDR3 is TGCGCCAGCAGCCCTAGCGGCAACAATGACCAGTTCTTC. It is translated as CASSPSGNNDQFF.

This clonotype was seen many times. The rearrangement links TRBV19 to TRBJ2-7; 12 bases map to TRBD2. The CDR3 is made up of 15 amino acids. V lost 4 bases and J lost 2; bases outside the gene matches: 3. Germline CDR1 reads LNHDA; CDR2 reads SQIVND (reference sequence). The CDR3 DNA reads as TGTGCCAGTAGTAGCCTAGCGGGAGGGCCCTACGAGCAGTACTTC. It yields the protein CASSSLAGGPYEQYF.

This chain joins TRBV7-9 and TRBJ2-1, with D possibly matching TRBD2 (5 bases). The CDR3 contains 17 residues. The germline V gene has CDR1 SEHNR and CDR2 FQNEAQ (reference sequence). Trimming removed 5 bases from V and 4 bases from J, with 21 bases in between. Written as DNA, the CDR3 is TGTGCCAGCAGCGAAGTAGAGGGCTTAGCCCTGTACAATGAGCAGTTCTTC. This gives the protein CASSEVEGLALYNEQFF.

The chain employs TRBV15 and TRBJ1-2, with TRBD1 matching over 8 bases. The germline V gene has CDR1 LNHNV and CDR2 YYDKDF (reference sequence). The V segment lost 4 bases and the J segment 1 base; nucleotides outside the gene matches: 5. This CDR3 has 15 residues. CDR3 region: CATSKGTGLNYGYTF. The CDR3 nucleotides read TGTGCCACCAGCAAAGGGACAGGACTTAACTATGGCTACACCTTC.

This clonotype has a count of ten or more. The chain links TRBV4-1 to TRBJ1-5, with TRBD1 identical over 9 bases. Germline V lookup: CDR1 MGHRA, CDR2 YSYEKL. The CDR3 totals 16 residues. With 3 bases clipped from V and 3 bases from J, the junction kept 6 bases outside the gene matches. CDR3 DNA: TGCGCCAGCAGCCATCCGGGACAGGGCTACAATCAGCCCCAGCATTTT. Protein: CASSHPGQGYNQPQHF.

This clonotype occurred many times. CDR3 coding DNA: TGTGCCAGCAGTCTGCCGTCGGTGTCCTACGAGCAGTACTTC. It specifies CASSLPSVSYEQYF. The gene calls are TRBV6-2 or TRBV6-3 and TRBJ2-7; no reliable D call. Germline V gene sequence: CDR1 MNHEY, CDR2 SVGEGT. The germline V and J ends were trimmed by 5 bases and 1 base, with 12 bases remaining between them. The CDR3 covers 14 residues.

This clonotype was picked up many times. The chain is built from TRBV10-3 and TRBJ1-4, with 7 nucleotides matching TRBD1. The germline gives CDR1 ENHRY, CDR2 SYGVKD. The V gene end was trimmed by 6 bases and the J gene end by 4 bases; junction bases not matched to a gene: 5. The CDR3 extends over 14 amino acids. CDR3 DNA: TGTGCCATCAGCGGACAGGCCCTTAATGAAAAACTGTTTTTT. Translation: CAISGQALNEKLFF.

Ten or more counts support this clonotype. The CDR3 protein is CASTLTITDTQYF. In DNA, the CDR3 is TGTGCCAGCACCCTCACGATCACAGATACGCAGTATTTT. V is TRBV6-1 and J is TRBJ2-3; D is undetermined. Germline CDR1 and CDR2: MNHNS and SASEGT. The ends were cut back, 7 bases at V and 2 bases at J, with 10 bases in the middle. The CDR3 sequence is 13 residues long.

CDR3: CASSLGGGQSYGYTF. The CDR3 nucleotides are TGTGCCAGCAGCTTAGGGGGGGGACAGAGTTATGGCTACACCTTC. The rearrangement uses TRBV7-2 and TRBJ1-2; 7 nucleotides agree with TRBD1. There are 15 residues in the CDR3. Germline loops: CDR1 SGHTA, CDR2 FQGNSA. With V trimmed by 1 base and J by 5 bases, 7 bases remained unmatched.

About this clonotype: The junction differs from germline at one of its ends, possibly a read error. The chain combines TRBV5-6 with TRBJ1-1; D is unresolved. CDR1 and CDR2 from the germline V gene are SGHDT and YYEEEE. The CDR3 runs 13 residues. The CDR3 nucleotides are TGTGCCGGCAGCTTGCTCGTGAACACTGAAGCTTTCTTT. Translating gives CAGSLLVNTEAFF.